These 25 T cell receptor beta chains were sequenced from one sample in a study of blood T cell repertoires in COVID-19. The protocol was immunoSEQ multiplex PCR, while the TCRdb copy is restricted to in-frame clones and leaves out a portion. The table has 95,000 to 150,000 clones, roughly 84% seen once; the top ten hold 3.9%. The sequenced material came from PBMCs or T cells enriched from blood (not recorded which). These receptors came from a woman aged 25 to 39 who had recovered from COVID-19.

This clone was picked up a small number of times. The genes are TRBV24-1 and TRBJ2-3, with 9 bases that match TRBD2. V shed 4 bases and J 4 bases; nucleotides not matched to a gene: 8. The germline CDR1 and CDR2 sequences are KGHDR and SFDVKD. The CDR3 consists of 16 residues. The chain's CDR3 is CATSDSAGGMSDTQYF. The DNA of the CDR3 is TGTGCCACCAGTGACTCAGCGGGAGGAATGTCAGATACGCAGTATTTT.

This sequence joins TRBV7-2 and TRBJ2-7; 12 bases agree with TRBD2. The CDR3 is made up of 19 amino acids. J lost 1 base, V lost 2 bases, and 12 bases had no gene match. Germline V CDR1 and CDR2: SGHTA, FQGNSA. The CDR3 protein is CASSLHPGLAGGASYEQYF. The CDR3 bases are TGTGCCAGCAGCTTACACCCGGGACTAGCGGGTGGCGCTTCCTACGAGCAGTACTTC.

The chain joins TRBV19 to TRBJ2-2; TRBD1 agrees at 8 bases. The CDR3 extends over 16 amino acids. Germline lookup yields CDR1 LNHDA and CDR2 SQIVND (reference sequence). V shed 6 bases, J shed 4 bases, and the junction held 10 bases outside the gene matches. CDR3 protein: CASRPYDRGITGELFF. In nucleotides, the CDR3 is TGTGCCAGTAGACCCTACGACAGGGGAATCACCGGGGAGCTGTTTTTT.

The chain recombines TRBV25-1 with TRBJ2-6, with D possibly matching TRBD1 (5 bases). The CDR3 has 15 amino acids. Looked up from germline, CDR1 is MGHDK and CDR2 is SYGVNS. Trimming cost V 8 bases and J 0 bases, with 11 bases left between them. The CDR3 DNA is TGTGCCAGCTCACATAGGGGCTCTGGGGCCAACGTCCTGACTTTC. Residues: CASSHRGSGANVLTF. Supplemented by reference TRBV25-1 and TRBJ2-6, the full variable domain reads EADIYQTPRYLVIGTGKKITLECSQTMGHDKMYWYQQDPGMELHLIHYSYGVNSTEKGDLSSESTVSRIRTEHFPLTLESARPSHTSQYLCASSHRGSGANVLTFGAGSRLTVL.

V and J are TRBV7-9 and TRBJ2-7, with D perhaps TRBD1 (5 bases). V was pared by 3 bases and J by 3 bases, with 15 bases between. The germline gives CDR1 SEHNR, CDR2 FQNEAQ (reference sequence). The CDR3 covers 15 residues. The CDR3 coding sequence is TGTGCCAGCAGCTTTAGTGGCAGGGCTAACTACGAGCAGTACTTC. Residues: CASSFSGRANYEQYF.

CDR3 sequence: CASSQVKVRAYGYTF. CDR3 DNA sequence: TGCGCCAGCAGCCAAGTAAAAGTGAGGGCATATGGCTACACCTTC. The V call is TRBV4-1, the J call TRBJ1-2, with D uncertain. Germline CDR1 MGHRA, CDR2 YSYEKL. V gave up 1 base and J gave up 5 bases, with 14 bases separating them. The CDR3 sequence is 15 residues long.

V gene TRBV28 combines with J gene TRBJ2-7, with 11 bases lining up with TRBD2. Trimming cost V 3 bases and J 4 bases; bases outside gene matches: 8. The V gene's germline CDR1 is MDHEN and CDR2 SYDVKM. This CDR3 is built from 16 residues. The CDR3 DNA is TGTGCCAGCAGTTTGCAGGGGCTAGCGGGAGGATACGAGCAGTACTTC. Residues: CASSLQGLAGGYEQYF.

The chain carries TRBV4-3 and TRBJ2-2, with 10 bases identical to TRBD2. CDR3 length: 20 residues. From germline, CDR1 is LGHNA and CDR2 YSLEER. J was trimmed by 5 bases and V by 1 base; bases with no gene match: 16. In DNA form, the CDR3 reads TGCGCCAGCAGCCAAGGGCCCGGGAGCGGGAGGGCAGTAGGAACCGGGGAGCTGTTTTTT. Encoded protein: CASSQGPGSGRAVGTGELFF.

This rearrangement joins TRBV5-1 to TRBJ2-7; 9 nucleotides agree with TRBD2. Trimming cost V 4 bases and J 7 bases; bases outside gene matches: 12. The CDR3 length is 15 residues. Germline V CDR1 and CDR2: SGHRS, YFSETQ. The CDR3 coding sequence is TGCGCCAGCAGCGAAGCCGGGACTAGCCCTTATGAGCAGTACTTC. Protein: CASSEAGTSPYEQYF.

The chain uses TRBV28 and TRBJ1-2; TRBD1 aligns across 8 bases. CDR3 size: 13 residues. Germline CDR1 MDHEN, CDR2 SYDVKM. V shed 6 bases, J shed 9 bases, and the junction held 9 bases outside the gene matches. The CDR3 loop is CASRPQGAVRYTF. The CDR3 DNA follows: TGTGCCAGCAGACCTCAGGGGGCGGTCCGCTACACCTTC.

The chain combines TRBV7-2 with TRBJ2-7; D may be TRBD1 (5 bases). The CDR3 is 13 amino acids. The germline CDR1 and CDR2 sequences are SGHTA and FQGNSA. V lost 5 bases and J lost 3, with 11 bases in between. CDR3: CASSAIRGYEQYF. The DNA for the CDR3 is TGTGCCAGCAGCGCTATAAGGGGCTACGAGCAGTACTTC.

The chain has TRBV27 and TRBJ1-1; tentative D call: TRBD1 (5 bases). CDR3 size: 13 residues. Germline assignment: CDR1 MNHEY and CDR2 SMNVEV (reference sequence). Trimming stripped 3 bases from V and 7 bases from J, with 12 bases between. CDR3 DNA sequence: TGTGCCAGCAGTTTCTGGGGGGAGGATGAAGCTTTCTTT. Protein sequence: CASSFWGEDEAFF.

The rearrangement uses TRBV7-2 and TRBJ1-2, with a tentative D call TRBD1 (5 bases). The germline V and J ends were trimmed by 3 bases and 4 bases, with 15 bases remaining between them. The CDR3 extends over 15 amino acids. CDR1 is SGHTA and CDR2 is FQGNSA in the germline V gene. CDR3 bases: TGTGCCAGCAGCTTTACCGGGACTGCCGGCTATGGCTACACCTTC. Protein sequence: CASSFTGTAGYGYTF.

V and J are TRBV30 and TRBJ1-2; 7 bases match TRBD1. CDR3 length equals 15 residues. V lost 0 bases to trimming and J lost 4 bases; unmatched junction nucleotides: 8. CDR1 and CDR2 (germline): GTSNPN, SVGIG (reference sequence). The CDR3 spells CAWSVRRDSIYGYTF. In DNA, the CDR3 is TGTGCCTGGAGTGTAAGAAGGGACAGCATCTATGGCTACACCTTC.

In this sample, this clone turned up once. The chain joins TRBV7-2 to TRBJ1-1, with TRBD1 matching over 8 bases. This CDR3 region has 14 residues. With V trimmed by 6 bases and J by 0 bases, 3 bases remained unmatched. Per the germline V gene, CDR1 is SGHTA and CDR2 is FQGNSA. The CDR3 is CASSRTGMNTEAFF. The CDR3 nucleotides read TGTGCCAGCAGTAGGACAGGGATGAACACTGAAGCTTTCTTT.

The rearrangement uses TRBV5-6 and TRBJ2-5; 14 nucleotides line up with TRBD2. With 3 bases clipped from V and 5 bases from J, the junction kept 15 bases outside the gene matches. The V gene's germline CDR1 is SGHDT and CDR2 YYEEEE. There are 19 residues in the CDR3. As DNA, the CDR3 is TGTGCCAGCAGCTGGGGGGGACTAGCGGGAGAGGTGAGAGAGGAGACCCAGTACTTC. As protein: CASSWGGLAGEVREETQYF.

The rearrangement links TRBV19 to TRBJ2-1; 11 nucleotides line up with TRBD2. The V gene's germline CDR1 is LNHDA and CDR2 SQIVND (reference sequence). The V and J ends lost 5 bases and 6 bases, in that order; junction bases with no gene match: 3. The CDR3 is 14 amino acids. CDR3 coding DNA: TGTGCCAGTAGTGAGGGACTAGCGGCCAATGAGCAGTTCTTC. It translates to CASSEGLAANEQFF.

The J gene is TRBJ1-2, the V gene TRBV2; the D gene is possibly TRBD1 (6 bases). The CDR3 runs to 13 residues. The germline CDR1 and CDR2 sequences are SNHLY and FYNNEI. Trimming pared 3 bases from V and 2 bases from J, leaving 7 bases between. The CDR3 DNA is TGTGCCAGCAGTGAGGACAGAAACTATGGCTACACCTTC. It encodes CASSEDRNYGYTF.

This clone occurred once. The rearrangement uses TRBV12-3 or TRBV12-4 and TRBJ1-4; D perhaps matches TRBD1 (5 bases). V was shortened by 5 bases and J by 8 bases, with 12 bases between the two germline ends. CDR3 size: 13 residues. The DNA of the CDR3 is TGTGCCAGCAGTAGGGGCTCCAGGGAAAAACTGTTTTTT. Translated: CASSRGSREKLFF.

The rearrangement uses TRBV5-1 and TRBJ1-6; 10 nucleotides match TRBD1. V was clipped by 2 bases and J by 8 bases; unmatched bases: 7. The CDR3 length is 16 residues. Germline V gene lookup returns CDR1 SGHRS and CDR2 YFSETQ. The CDR3 bases are TGCGCCAGCAGCTTCCGGGACAGGGGTTCCTATTCACCCCTCCACTTT. This codes for CASSFRDRGSYSPLHF.

The V call is TRBV7-2, the J call TRBJ2-2; TRBD2 matches 9 bases. The CDR3 is 17 amino acids. V lost 3 bases and J lost 4; bases outside the gene matches: 9. Germline values: CDR1 SGHTA, CDR2 FQGNSA. CDR3 in DNA: TGTGCCAGCAGCTTTCAGCGGACTAGCGATTCCACCGGGGAGCTGTTTTTT. Translated: CASSFQRTSDSTGELFF.

The chain employs TRBV5-6 and TRBJ2-7; 7 positions match TRBD2. The CDR3 extends over 15 amino acids. Trimming removed 2 bases from V and 1 base from J; junction bases left unmatched: 6. Per germline, CDR1 SGHDT and CDR2 YYEEEE. The chain's CDR3 is CASSFWGGPSYEQYF. In DNA form, the CDR3 reads TGTGCCAGCAGCTTTTGGGGAGGGCCGTCCTACGAGCAGTACTTC.

The V call is TRBV5-1, the J call TRBJ1-4; D perhaps matches TRBD1 (6 bases). Deletions cut 5 bases from V and 8 bases from J, with 22 bases between. The germline gives CDR1 SGHRS, CDR2 YFSETQ. The CDR3 has 16 amino acids. CDR3 in DNA: TGCGCCAGCAGTGTTCCTCGGGGCGGGGGCGGAGAAAAACTGTTTTTT. Its protein product is CASSVPRGGGGEKLFF. The full variable domain, rest sourced from reference TRBV5-1 and TRBJ1-4, is KAGVTQTPRYLIKTRGQQVTLSCSPISGHRSVSWYQQTPGQGLQFLFEYFSETQRNKGNFPGRFSGRQFSNSRSEMNVSTLELGDSALYLCASSVPRGGGGEKLFFGSGTQLSVL.

This clone turned up a few times. The rearrangement joins TRBV28 to TRBJ2-7, with D perhaps TRBD1 (6 bases). V lost 4 bases, J lost 2 bases, and 15 bases lay in between. Germline values: CDR1 MDHEN, CDR2 SYDVKM. This CDR3 is built from 15 residues. CDR3 DNA: TGTGCCAGCAGTTCCGGGACACGCCGTCCCTACGAGCAGTACTTC. As protein: CASSSGTRRPYEQYF.

This clone has more than one count but fewer than ten. V and J are TRBV5-5 and TRBJ2-7; TRBD1 matches 7 bases. The J segment lost 2 bases and the V segment lost 0 bases, leaving 8 bases of the junction unmatched. CDR1 and CDR2 (germline): SGHKS, YYEKEE (reference sequence). The CDR3 has 16 amino acids. The CDR3 region has the DNA TGTGCCAGCAGCTTGGGGATCATTGGACAGGCCTACGAGCAGTACTTC. Encoded protein: CASSLGIIGQAYEQYF.